The source of this T cell receptor (beta chain) is a study of cytomegalovirus exposure and HLA in healthy donors. On the study more broadly: Genotyping of 430 or so donors showed that about 83% belonged to the Caucasian-associated ancestry cluster.

This CDR3 contains 16 residues. V lost 3 bases, J lost 1 base, and 17 bases lay in between. Germline CDR1 is SGHDT and CDR2 is YYEEEE. PCR primers comprised 60 Vbeta and 13 Jbeta primers. Repertoires were generated with immunoSEQ multiplex PCR, while TCRdb's copy carries only in-frame clones and drops some. Across some 84,000 clones, the top ten clones capture 0.58% of the sample. Material for sequencing was PBMCs. The gene calls are TRBV5-6 and TRBJ2-7, with a weak D call TRBD1 (6 bases). This TCR was sampled from a middle-aged man in good health and CMV-seronegative. The CDR3 region is CASSWRTDIMSYEQYF. CDR3 bases: TGTGCCAGCAGCTGGAGGACAGACATAATGTCCTACGAGCAGTACTTC. The whole variable domain, remainder taken from reference TRBV5-6 and TRBJ2-7, is DAGVTQSPTHLIKTRGQQVTLRCSPKSGHDTVSWYQQALGQGPQFIFQYYEEEERQRGNFPDRFSGHQFPNYSSELNVNALLLGDSALYLCASSWRTDIMSYEQYFGPGTRLTVT.